This record covers a single T cell receptor (beta chain). Its specificity is unknown. This entry belongs to a study of CXCR3-negative and CXCR3-positive naive CD8 T cells. Overall study: The libraries together contributed about 135 million TRB reads, each supplying about 1.5 +/- 0.3 million.

This CDR3 comprises 14 residues. Germline loops: CDR1 MNHNY, CDR2 SVGAGI (reference sequence). The TRB libraries of cDNA were built by UMI-labeled 5' RACE. TCRdb re-analyzed the 5' RACE reads; it lists each CDR3 protein once, without DNA. Its table lists tens of thousands of distinct CDR3 sequences. The study, taken as a whole, reports: A higher hydrophobicity marked the TRB CDR3s of CXCR3-positive naive cells versus CXCR3-negative naive cells. Sequencing showed both naive subsets with comparably high diversity, and memory CD8+ cells much lower.

Naive CD8+ T cells showed a CD45RO-CCR7+CD27+CD95- phenotype. This sequence originates from a human donor in good health. Some clones in this sample may be carry-over from other donors' samples. The chain recombines TRBV6-6 with TRBJ1-2; TCRdb gives TRBD1 as the D gene, but with no DNA this cannot be confirmed. The sample was naive CXCR3- CD8+ T cells from blood. Subset defined: CD45RO-CCR7+CD27+CD95- naive CD8+ T cells lacking CXCR3 (TNR3-). This chain's CDR3 is CASSHRDRGNGYTF.